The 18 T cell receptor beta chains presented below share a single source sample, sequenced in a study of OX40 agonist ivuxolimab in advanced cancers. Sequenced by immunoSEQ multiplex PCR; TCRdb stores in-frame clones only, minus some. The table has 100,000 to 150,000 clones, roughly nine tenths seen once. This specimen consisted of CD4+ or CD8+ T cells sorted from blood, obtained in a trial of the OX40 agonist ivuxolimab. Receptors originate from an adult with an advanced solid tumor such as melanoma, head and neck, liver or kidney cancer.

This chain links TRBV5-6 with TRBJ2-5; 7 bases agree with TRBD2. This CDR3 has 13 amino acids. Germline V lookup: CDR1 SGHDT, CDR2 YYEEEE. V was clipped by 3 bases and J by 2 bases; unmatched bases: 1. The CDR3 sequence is CASSWTSQETQYF. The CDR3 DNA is TGTGCCAGCAGCTGGACTAGTCAAGAGACCCAGTACTTC.

CDR3 DNA sequence: TGCGCCAGCAGCTTGAATACGGGGGCCAACGTCCTGACTTTC. It codes for CASSLNTGANVLTF. The chain links TRBV5-1 to TRBJ2-6, with D uncertain. Germline-derived CDR1 and CDR2 are SGHRS and YFSETQ. V was trimmed by 1 base and J by 4 bases, leaving 6 bases between them. This CDR3 comprises 14 residues.

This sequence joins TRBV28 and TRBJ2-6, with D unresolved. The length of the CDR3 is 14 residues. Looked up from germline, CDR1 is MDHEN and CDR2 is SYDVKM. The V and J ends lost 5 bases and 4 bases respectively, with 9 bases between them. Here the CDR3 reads CASSTSFGANVLTF. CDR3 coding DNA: TGTGCCAGCAGTACAAGCTTCGGGGCCAACGTCCTGACTTTC.

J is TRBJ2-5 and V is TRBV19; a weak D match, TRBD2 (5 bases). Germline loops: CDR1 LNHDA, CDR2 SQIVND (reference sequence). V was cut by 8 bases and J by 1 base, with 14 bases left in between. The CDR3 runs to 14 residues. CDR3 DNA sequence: TGTGCCAGTGCAAAGGGCGGGTTCCAAGAGACCCAGTACTTC. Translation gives CASAKGGFQETQYF. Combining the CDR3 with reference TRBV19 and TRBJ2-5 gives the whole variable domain DGGITQSPKYLFRKEGQNVTLSCEQNLNHDAMYWYRQDPGQGLRLIYYSQIVNDFQKGDIAEGYSVSREKKESFPLTVTSAQKNPTAFYLCASAKGGFQETQYFGPGTRLLVL.

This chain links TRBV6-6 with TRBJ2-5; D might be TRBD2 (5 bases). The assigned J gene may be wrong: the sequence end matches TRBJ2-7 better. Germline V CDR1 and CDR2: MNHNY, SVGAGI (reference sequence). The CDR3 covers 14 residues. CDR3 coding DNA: TGTGCCAGCAGGGGTAGCGAGAGCTCCTACGAGCAGTACTTC. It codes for CASRGSESSYEQYF.

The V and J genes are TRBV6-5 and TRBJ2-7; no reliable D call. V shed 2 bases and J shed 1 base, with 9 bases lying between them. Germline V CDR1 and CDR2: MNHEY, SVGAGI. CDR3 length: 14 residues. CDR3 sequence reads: CASSYGVFSYEQYF. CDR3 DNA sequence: TGTGCCAGCAGTTACGGGGTCTTTTCCTACGAGCAGTACTTC.

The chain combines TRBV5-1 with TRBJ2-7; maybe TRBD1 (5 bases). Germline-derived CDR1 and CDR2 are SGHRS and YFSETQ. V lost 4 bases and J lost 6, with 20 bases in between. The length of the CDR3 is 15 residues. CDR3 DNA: TGCGCCAGCAGCCCTGTCGTACAGGCCGGAGCCGAGCAGTACTTC. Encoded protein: CASSPVVQAGAEQYF.

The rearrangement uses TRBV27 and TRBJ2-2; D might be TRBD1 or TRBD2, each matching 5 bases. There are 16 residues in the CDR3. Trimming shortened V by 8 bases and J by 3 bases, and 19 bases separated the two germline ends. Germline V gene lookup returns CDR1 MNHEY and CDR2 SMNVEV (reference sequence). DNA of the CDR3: TGTGCCAGCTTTATAGGTGGGCCGGGGCACACCGGGGAGCTGTTTTTT. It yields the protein CASFIGGPGHTGELFF.

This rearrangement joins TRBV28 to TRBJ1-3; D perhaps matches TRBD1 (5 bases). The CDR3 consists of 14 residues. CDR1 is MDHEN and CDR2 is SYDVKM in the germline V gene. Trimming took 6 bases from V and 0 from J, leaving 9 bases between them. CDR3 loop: CASRIDSSGNTIYF. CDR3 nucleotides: TGTGCCAGCAGAATAGACAGCTCTGGAAACACCATATATTTT.

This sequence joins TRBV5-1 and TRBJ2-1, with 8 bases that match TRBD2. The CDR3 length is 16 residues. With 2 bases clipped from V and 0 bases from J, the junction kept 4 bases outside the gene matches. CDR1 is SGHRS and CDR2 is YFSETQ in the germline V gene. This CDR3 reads CASSFVSGSSYNEQFF. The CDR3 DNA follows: TGCGCCAGCAGCTTCGTCAGCGGGAGCTCCTACAATGAGCAGTTCTTC.

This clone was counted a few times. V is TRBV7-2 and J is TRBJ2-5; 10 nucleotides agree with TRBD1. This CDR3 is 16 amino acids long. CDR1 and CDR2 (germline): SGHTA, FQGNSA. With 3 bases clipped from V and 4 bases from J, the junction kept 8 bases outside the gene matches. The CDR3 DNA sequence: TGTGCCAGCAGCTTTTTAGGACAGGGGGTTCGAGAGACCCAGTACTTC. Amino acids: CASSFLGQGVRETQYF. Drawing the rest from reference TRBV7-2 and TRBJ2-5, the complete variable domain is GAGVSQSPSNKVTEKGKDVELRCDPISGHTALYWYRQSLGQGLEFLIYFQGNSAPDKSGLPSDRFSAERTGGSVSTLTIQRTQQEDSAVYLCASSFLGQGVRETQYFGPGTRLLVL.

As DNA, the CDR3 is TGCGCCAGCAGCACAATGGGGACAGGGGTAAATGAAAAACTGTTTTTT. It is translated as CASSTMGTGVNEKLFF. The gene calls are TRBV5-1 and TRBJ1-4, with 10 bases fitting TRBD1. Looked up from germline, CDR1 is SGHRS and CDR2 is YFSETQ. The CDR3 extends over 16 amino acids. V was pared by 4 bases and J by 5 bases, with 8 bases of the junction left unmatched.

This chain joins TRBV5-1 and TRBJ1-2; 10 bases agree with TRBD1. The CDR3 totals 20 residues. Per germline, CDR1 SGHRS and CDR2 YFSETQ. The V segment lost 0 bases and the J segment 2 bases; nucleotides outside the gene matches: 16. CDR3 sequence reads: CASSLAITSWTGGSNYGYTF. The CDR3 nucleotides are TGCGCCAGCAGCTTGGCTATCACGAGTTGGACAGGGGGTTCCAACTATGGCTACACCTTC.

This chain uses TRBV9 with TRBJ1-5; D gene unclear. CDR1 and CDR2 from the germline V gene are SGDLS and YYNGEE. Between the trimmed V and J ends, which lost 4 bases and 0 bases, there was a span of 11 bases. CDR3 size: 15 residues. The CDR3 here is CASSPDVYSNQPQHF. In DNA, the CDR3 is TGTGCCAGCAGCCCGGACGTGTATAGCAATCAGCCCCAGCATTTT.

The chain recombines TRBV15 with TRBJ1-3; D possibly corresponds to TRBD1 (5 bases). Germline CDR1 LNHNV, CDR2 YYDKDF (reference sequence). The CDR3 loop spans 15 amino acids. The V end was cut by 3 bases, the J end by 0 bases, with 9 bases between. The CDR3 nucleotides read TGTGCCACCAGCAGGGACACACTCTCTGGAAACACCATATATTTT. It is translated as CATSRDTLSGNTIYF.

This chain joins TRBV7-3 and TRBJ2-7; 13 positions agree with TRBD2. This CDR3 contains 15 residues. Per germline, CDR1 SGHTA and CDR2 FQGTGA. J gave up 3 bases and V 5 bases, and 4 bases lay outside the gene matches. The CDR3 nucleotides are TGTGCCAGCAGCAAGGGACTAGCGGGAAACTACGAGCAGTACTTC. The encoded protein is CASSKGLAGNYEQYF.

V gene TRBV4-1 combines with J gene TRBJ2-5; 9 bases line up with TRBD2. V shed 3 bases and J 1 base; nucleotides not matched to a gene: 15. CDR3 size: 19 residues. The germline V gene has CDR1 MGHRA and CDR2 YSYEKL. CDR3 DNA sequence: TGCGCCAGCAGCCATCCCGAGGGATCGAGCGGGAGGCCCCAAGAGACCCAGTACTTC. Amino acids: CASSHPEGSSGRPQETQYF.

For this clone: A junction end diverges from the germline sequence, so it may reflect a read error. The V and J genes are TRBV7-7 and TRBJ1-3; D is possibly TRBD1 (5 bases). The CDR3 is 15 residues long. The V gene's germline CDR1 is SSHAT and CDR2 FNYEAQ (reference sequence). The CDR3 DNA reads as TGTGCTAGCAGCTTAGGGGCAGGGCCTGGAAACACCATATATTTT. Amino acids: CASSLGAGPGNTIYF.